This is a list of T cell receptor beta chains from one sample in a study of T cell repertoires in cytomegalovirus infection. MiXCR was run by TCRdb on the reads, yielding one entry per CDR3 protein. The sample lists roughly 230,000 distinct CDR3 sequences, about 12% seen once, with approximately 1.6% in the top ten. Material for sequencing was PBMCs. The receptors here all came from a human donor in good health (CMV status not recorded). Some clones in this sample may be carry-over from other donors' samples. Each CDR3 is given with its conserved first and last residue. D genes are given only for firm matches. Clone size is shown for a subset of rows, as once, few, many or a class of expanded clone.

D	J	size	V	CDR3	DNA
.	TRBJ1-1	many	TRBV10-3	CAISGTGENTEAFF	TGTGCCATCAGTGGGACGGGGGAGAACACTGAAGCTTTCTTT
.	TRBJ2-2	.	TRBV4-3	CASSQERGPWGGELFF	TGCGCCAGCAGCCAAGAAAGAGGGCCCTGGGGCGGGGAGCTGTTTTTT
TRBD2	TRBJ2-2	many	TRBV7-2	CASTGTSGRTGELFF	TGTGCCAGCACCGGGACTAGCGGGAGAACCGGGGAGCTGTTTTTT
TRBD1	TRBJ1-1	.	TRBV18	CASSPKGGGERTEAFF	TGTGCCAGCTCACCGAAGGGAGGGGGCGAACGCACTGAAGCTTTCTTT
.	TRBJ2-5	.	TRBV29-1	CSVDLGSQETQYF	TGCAGCGTTGATTTGGGGTCGCAGGAGACCCAGTACTTC
.	TRBJ2-3	.	TRBV28	CASSARGDLADTQYF	TGTGCCAGCTCCGCTAGGGGGGATTTAGCAGATACGCAGTATTTT
.	TRBJ1-4	once	TRBV2	CASSELAGPNEKLFF	TGTGCCAGCAGTGAGCTGGCAGGACCTAATGAAAAACTGTTTTTT
TRBD1	TRBJ2-3	many	TRBV10-3	CAISVSGQGGTDTQYF	TGTGCCATCAGTGTCTCGGGACAGGGAGGCACAGATACGCAGTATTTT
.	TRBJ1-2	many	TRBV19	CASSILGLGIGGYTF	TGTGCCAGTAGTATTTTAGGGCTTGGAATAGGAGGCTACACCTTC
.	TRBJ2-1	many	TRBV11-2	CASSLGIALRNEQFF	TGTGCCAGCAGCTTAGGAATAGCCCTACGCAATGAGCAGTTCTTC
.	TRBJ2-3	few	TRBV2	CASSVGSKTDTQYF	TGTGCCAGCAGTGTGGGCTCAAAGACAGATACGCAGTATTTT
.	TRBJ2-5	.	TRBV14	CASSQGIPGQETQYF	TGTGCCAGCAGCCAAGGAATCCCAGGACAAGAGACCCAGTACTTC
TRBD2	TRBJ2-5	many	TRBV6-2/TRBV6-3	CASSYPWAGDGETQYF	TGTGCCAGCAGTTACCCCTGGGCGGGAGATGGGGAGACCCAGTACTTC
.	TRBJ2-5	.	TRBV5-6	CASSYFSPPGQETQYF	TGTGCCAGCAGCTACTTTAGCCCCCCCGGACAAGAGACCCAGTACTTC
TRBD1	TRBJ1-1	few	TRBV9	CASGRTGAVTEAFF	TGTGCCAGCGGCAGGACAGGGGCGGTCACTGAAGCTTTCTTT
.	TRBJ1-4	many	TRBV7-2	CASSIRNSPNEKLFF	TGTGCCAGCAGCATCAGGAATTCCCCTAATGAAAAACTGTTTTTT
.	TRBJ2-6	many	TRBV7-2	CASSFGPSGANVLTF	TGTGCCAGCAGCTTTGGGCCGAGTGGGGCCAACGTCCTGACTTTC
.	TRBJ2-3	few	TRBV11-2	CASSRDSASTDTQYF	TGTGCCAGCAGCCGAGACAGTGCTAGCACAGATACGCAGTATTTT
.	TRBJ2-1	many	TRBV19	CASSIVVQNEQFF	TGTGCCAGTAGTATAGTAGTGCAGAACGAGCAGTTCTTC
.	TRBJ2-2	few	TRBV24-1	CATSDPRANTGELFF	TGTGCCACCAGTGATCCCAGGGCGAACACCGGGGAGCTGTTTTTT
.	TRBJ2-1	many	TRBV7-2	CASSLEGFYNEQFF	TGTGCCAGCAGCCTCGAAGGGTTTTACAATGAGCAGTTCTTC
.	TRBJ2-7	few	TRBV20-1	CSARPPGQLF	TGCAGTGCTAGGCCGCCGGGACAACTCTTC
.	TRBJ2-7	many	TRBV7-2	CASSLVGFYEQYF	TGTGCCAGCAGCTTAGTAGGGTTCTACGAGCAGTACTTC
.	TRBJ1-1	many	TRBV28	CASSLQGKNTEAFF	TGTGCCAGCAGTTTACAGGGGAAGAACACTGAAGCTTTCTTT
TRBD1	TRBJ1-1	many	TRBV7-2	CASSLPEGADSEAFF	TGTGCCAGCAGCTTACCCGAGGGGGCGGATTCTGAAGCTTTCTTT
TRBD2	TRBJ2-1	many	TRBV14	CASSQGLAGGNEQFF	TGTGCCAGCAGCCAAGGACTAGCGGGGGGCAATGAGCAGTTCTTC